A single sample gave rise to the 10 T cell receptor beta chains below, sequenced in a study of CXCR3-negative and CXCR3-positive naive CD8 T cells. Their target antigens are unknown. Study outcomes and limitations: TRB CDR3s of CXCR3-positive naive cells were more hydrophobic than those of CXCR3-negative naive cells.

The authors prepared UMI-labeled TRB cDNA libraries by 5' RACE. TCRdb reworked the 5' RACE reads into one entry per CDR3 protein, no DNA. The clone table shows some 130,000 distinct CDR3 sequences, with the ten largest holding 0.5% to 0.75%. Sequencing was performed on naive CXCR3+ CD8+ T cells from blood. The subset here: CD45RO-CCR7+CD27+CD95- naive CD8+ T cells expressing CXCR3 (TNR3+). Every receptor here comes from a human donor in good health. Some clones in this sample may be carry-over from other donors' samples.

The chain employs TRBV7-9 and TRBJ2-1; TCRdb outputs TRBD1, but without DNA this stays unchecked. The V gene's germline CDR1 is SEHNR and CDR2 FQNEAQ (reference sequence). CDR3 length equals 12 residues. CDR3 sequence reads: CASSGRGDEQFF.

V is TRBV28 and J is TRBJ2-3. Germline V gene lookup returns CDR1 MDHEN and CDR2 SYDVKM. There are 12 residues in the CDR3. The CDR3 region is CASSYYYIPQYF.

The chain recombines TRBV29-1 with TRBJ2-1. Germline V CDR1 and CDR2: SQVTM, ANQGSEA. There are 15 residues in the CDR3. The chain's CDR3 is CSVEEEETSYNEQFF.

This chain links TRBV14 with TRBJ2-2. CDR3 length: 14 residues. In germline, CDR1 is SGHDN, CDR2 FVKESK. The CDR3 loop is CASSQEGWTGELFF.

The V call is TRBV7-9, the J call TRBJ2-7; TCRdb lists TRBD1, though no DNA is available to test this call. CDR1 is SEHNR and CDR2 is FQNEAQ in the germline V gene (reference sequence). CDR3 size: 15 residues. The CDR3 region is CASSIPGQPTNEQYF. The full variable domain, its missing parts supplied by reference TRBV7-9 and TRBJ2-7, is DTGVSQNPRHKITKRGQNVTFRCDPISEHNRLYWYRQTLGQGPEFLTYFQNEAQLEKSRLLSDRFSAERPKGSFSTLEIQRTEQGDSAMYLCASSIPGQPTNEQYFGPGTRLTVT.

V and J are TRBV28 and TRBJ2-1. The CDR3 is made up of 17 amino acids. The germline V gene encodes CDR1 MDHEN and CDR2 SYDVKM. CDR3 region: CASSSRRLLSSYNEQFF.

J is TRBJ1-3 and V is TRBV29-1. This CDR3 contains 14 residues. The germline V gene has CDR1 SQVTM and CDR2 ANQGSEA. CDR3 loop: CSVEGWAGEDTIYF.

This sequence joins TRBV7-9 and TRBJ1-5; no DNA is available, so the TRBD1 call from TCRdb remains unchecked. Looked up from germline, CDR1 is SEHNR and CDR2 is FQNEAQ (reference sequence). The CDR3 contains 14 residues. CDR3 sequence: CASSLSTGNQPQHF.

V and J are TRBV29-1 and TRBJ2-1; TCRdb selects TRBD2, and the lack of DNA leaves this call unchecked. Germline values: CDR1 SQVTM, CDR2 ANQGSEA. This CDR3 is built from 14 residues. This CDR3 reads CSVLRDLSYNEQFF.

The chain links TRBV4-3 to TRBJ2-7. This CDR3 is built from 14 residues. Germline V gene lookup returns CDR1 LGHNA and CDR2 YSLEER. Here the CDR3 reads CASSLRISAYEQYF.